The 5 T cell receptor beta chains reported below all come from one sample, sequenced in a study of shared clonotypes between healthy human individuals. Produced via immunoSEQ multiplex PCR; TCRdb's table is partial and in-frame only. The sample lists about 1,500,000 clones, around 97% occurring once. The sequencing input was naive CD4+ T cells sorted from blood. Subset of the sample: CD45RA+ positively selected. Receptor source: a man between 25 and 39 years old in good health.

CDR3: CASSDPKNTGELFF. Written as DNA, the CDR3 is TGTGCCAGCAGTGATCCGAAGAACACCGGGGAGCTGTTTTTT. The gene calls are TRBV25-1 and TRBJ2-2; D not certain. Germline V gene data show CDR1 as MGHDK and CDR2 as SYGVNS. This CDR3 region has 14 residues. V shed 3 bases and J shed 1 base, with 6 bases lying between them.

The V gene is TRBV9, the J gene TRBJ2-5; D might be TRBD2 (6 bases). The CDR3 has 14 amino acids. Deletions cut 0 bases from V and 5 bases from J, with 11 bases between. Germline V gene sequence: CDR1 SGDLS, CDR2 YYNGEE. This chain's CDR3 is CASSVDGGRETQYF. CDR3 in DNA: TGTGCCAGCAGCGTAGACGGGGGACGCGAGACCCAGTACTTC.

V is TRBV4-1 and J is TRBJ2-5, with unresolved D. This CDR3 is built from 13 residues. The germline CDR1 and CDR2 sequences are MGHRA and YSYEKL. Trimming left V 2 bases short and J 8 bases short, with 12 bases between. The CDR3 region has the DNA TGCGCCAGCAGCCAACTGCCTTCAGCAACCCAGTACTTC. This encodes CASSQLPSATQYF.

The chain recombines TRBV18 with TRBJ2-2, with D perhaps TRBD1 (6 bases). Germline lookup yields CDR1 KGHSH and CDR2 LQKENI. The CDR3 extends over 14 amino acids. With 4 bases removed from V and 3 bases from J, the gap between germline ends came to 9 bases. The CDR3: CASSLNRDTGELFF. Here the CDR3 DNA reads TGTGCCAGCTCACTGAACAGGGACACCGGGGAGCTGTTTTTT.

CDR3 sequence: CASSRDSGPGTQYF. The CDR3 DNA sequence: TGCGCCAGCTCCCGAGATAGCGGGCCCGGGACCCAGTACTTC. The chain employs TRBV5-1 and TRBJ2-5; 7 nucleotides align to TRBD2. This CDR3 region has 14 residues. The germline gives CDR1 SGHRS, CDR2 YFSETQ. V was clipped by 7 bases and J by 7 bases; unmatched bases: 13.